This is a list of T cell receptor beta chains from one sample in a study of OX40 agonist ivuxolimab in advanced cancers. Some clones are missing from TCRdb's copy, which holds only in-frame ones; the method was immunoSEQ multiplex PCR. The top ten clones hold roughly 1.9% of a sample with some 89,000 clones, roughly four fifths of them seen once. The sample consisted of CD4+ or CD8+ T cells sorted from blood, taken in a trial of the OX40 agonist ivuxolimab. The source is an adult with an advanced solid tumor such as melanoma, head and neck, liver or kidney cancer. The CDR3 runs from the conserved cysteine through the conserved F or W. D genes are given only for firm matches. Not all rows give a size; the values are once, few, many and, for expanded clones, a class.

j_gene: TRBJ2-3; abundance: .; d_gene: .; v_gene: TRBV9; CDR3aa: CASSVYAGSTDTQYF; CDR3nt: TGTGCCAGCAGCGTATATGCGGGGTCCACAGATACGCAGTATTTT
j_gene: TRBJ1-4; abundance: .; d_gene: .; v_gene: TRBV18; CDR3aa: CASSPNRPNEKLFF; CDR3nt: TGTGCCAGCTCACCAAATCGGCCTAATGAAAAACTGTTTTTT
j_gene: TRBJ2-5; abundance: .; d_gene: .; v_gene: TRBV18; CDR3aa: CASSLGLIQETQYF; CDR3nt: TGTGCCAGCTCCCTTGGACTGATACAAGAGACCCAGTACTTC
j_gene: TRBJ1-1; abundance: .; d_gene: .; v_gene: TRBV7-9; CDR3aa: CASSSAGGRPEAFF; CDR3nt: TGTGCCAGCAGCTCCGCGGGGGGGCGGCCTGAAGCTTTCTTT
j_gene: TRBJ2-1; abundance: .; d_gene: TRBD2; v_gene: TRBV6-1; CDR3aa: CASSSGGADEQFF; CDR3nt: TGTGCCAGCTCTAGCGGGGGGGCCGATGAGCAGTTCTTC
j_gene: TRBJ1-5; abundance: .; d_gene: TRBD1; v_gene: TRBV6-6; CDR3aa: CASSWTGPHQPQHF; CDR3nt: TGTGCCAGCAGTTGGACAGGGCCCCATCAGCCCCAGCATTTT
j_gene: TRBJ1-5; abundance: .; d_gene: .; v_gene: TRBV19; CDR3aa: CASRTSTGFPNQPQHF; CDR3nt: TGTGCCAGTAGGACTTCAACAGGGTTCCCAAATCAGCCCCAGCATTTT
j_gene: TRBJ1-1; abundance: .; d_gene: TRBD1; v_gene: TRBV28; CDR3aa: CASSRTGENTEAFF; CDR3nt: TGTGCCAGCTCGAGGACAGGAGAGAACACTGAAGCTTTCTTT
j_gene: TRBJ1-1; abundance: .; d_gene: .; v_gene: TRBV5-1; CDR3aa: CASSLRGGDTEAFF; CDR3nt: TGCGCCAGCAGCTTGAGGGGAGGAGACACTGAAGCTTTCTTT
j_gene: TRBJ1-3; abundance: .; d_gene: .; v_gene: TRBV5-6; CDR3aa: CASSPDGNTIYF; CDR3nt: TGTGCCAGCAGCCCTGACGGAAACACCATATATTTT
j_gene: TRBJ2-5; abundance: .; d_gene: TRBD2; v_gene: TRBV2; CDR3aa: CASSDGSGGLETQYF; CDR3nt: TGTGCCAGCAGTGATGGGAGCGGGGGGTTGGAGACCCAGTACTTC
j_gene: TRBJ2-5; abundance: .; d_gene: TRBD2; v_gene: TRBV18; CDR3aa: CASSRTSALQETQYF; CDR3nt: TGTGCCAGCTCACGGACTAGCGCCCTCCAAGAGACCCAGTACTTC
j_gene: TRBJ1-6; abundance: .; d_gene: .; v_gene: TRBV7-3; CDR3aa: CASSLNEGGLSPLHF; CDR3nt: TGTGCCAGCAGCCTAAATGAGGGAGGCCTTTCACCCCTCCACTTT
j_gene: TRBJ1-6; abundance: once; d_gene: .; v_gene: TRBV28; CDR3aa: CASSLGVSYNSPLHF; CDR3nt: TGTGCCAGCAGTTTAGGCGTCTCCTATAATTCACCCCTCCACTTT
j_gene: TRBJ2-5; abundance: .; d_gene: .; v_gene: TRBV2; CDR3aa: CASSEAVGLQETQYF; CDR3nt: TGTGCCAGCAGTGAAGCCGTTGGACTCCAAGAGACCCAGTACTTC
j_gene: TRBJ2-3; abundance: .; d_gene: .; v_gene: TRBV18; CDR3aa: CASSSGMDTQYF; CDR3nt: TGTGCCAGCTCCAGCGGCATGGATACGCAGTATTTT
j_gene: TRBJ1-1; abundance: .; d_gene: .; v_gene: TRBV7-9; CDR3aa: CASSPRPNTEAFF; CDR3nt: TGTGCCAGCAGCCCAAGGCCGAACACTGAAGCTTTCTTT
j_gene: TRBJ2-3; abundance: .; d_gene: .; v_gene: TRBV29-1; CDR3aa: CSGGGVEGTQYF; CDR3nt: TGCAGCGGGGGTGGTGTGGAGGGTACGCAGTATTTT
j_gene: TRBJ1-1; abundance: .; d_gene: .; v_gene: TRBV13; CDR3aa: CASSIKEGTEAFF; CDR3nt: TGTGCCAGCAGCATCAAGGAAGGGACTGAAGCTTTCTTT
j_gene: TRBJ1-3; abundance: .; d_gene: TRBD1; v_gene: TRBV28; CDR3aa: CASSLYGAGGKENTIYF; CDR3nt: TGTGCCAGCAGTTTATACGGGGCAGGGGGTAAGGAAAACACCATATATTTT
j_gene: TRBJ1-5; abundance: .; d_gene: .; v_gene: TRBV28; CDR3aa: CASSWGSNQPQHF; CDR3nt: TGTGCCAGCAGTTGGGGAAGCAATCAGCCCCAGCATTTT
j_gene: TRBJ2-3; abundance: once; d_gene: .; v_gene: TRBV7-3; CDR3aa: CASSLNPDPDTQYF; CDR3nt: TGTGCCAGCAGCTTAAACCCAGATCCGGATACGCAGTATTTT
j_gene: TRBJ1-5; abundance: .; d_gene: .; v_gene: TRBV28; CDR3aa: CASSEGGDSNQPQHF; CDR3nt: TGTGCCAGCAGTGAAGGGGGGGATAGCAATCAGCCCCAGCATTTT
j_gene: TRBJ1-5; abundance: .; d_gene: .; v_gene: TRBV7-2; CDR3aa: CASSSGTPNQPQHF; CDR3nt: TGTGCCAGCAGTTCCGGGACCCCAAATCAGCCCCAGCATTTT
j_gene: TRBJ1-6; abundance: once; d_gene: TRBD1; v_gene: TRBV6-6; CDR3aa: CASTDGQGNSPLHF; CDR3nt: TGTGCCAGCACCGACGGACAGGGGAATTCACCCCTCCACTTT
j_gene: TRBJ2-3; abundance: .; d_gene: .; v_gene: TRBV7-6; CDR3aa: CASSRILDAQYF; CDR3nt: TGTGCCAGCAGCCGGATACTCGATGCGCAGTATTTT
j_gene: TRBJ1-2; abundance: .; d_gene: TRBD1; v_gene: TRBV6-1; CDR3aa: CASSGTTGGNKGYTF; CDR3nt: TGTGCCAGCAGTGGAACGACAGGGGGCAATAAAGGCTACACCTTC
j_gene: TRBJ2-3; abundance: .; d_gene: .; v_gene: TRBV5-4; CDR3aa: CASTGGEDTQYF; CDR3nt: TGTGCCAGCACTGGGGGCGAGGATACGCAGTATTTT
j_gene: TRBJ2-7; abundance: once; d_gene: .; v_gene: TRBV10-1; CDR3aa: CASSEWQSSYEQYF; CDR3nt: TGCGCCAGCAGTGAGTGGCAGAGCTCCTACGAGCAGTACTTC
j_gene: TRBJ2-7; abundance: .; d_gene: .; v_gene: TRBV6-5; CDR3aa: CASSTRGVGGEQYF; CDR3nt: TGTGCCAGCAGTACTCGAGGAGTAGGGGGGGAGCAGTACTTC
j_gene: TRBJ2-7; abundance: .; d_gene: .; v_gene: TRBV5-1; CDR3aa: CASAPAPASYEQYF; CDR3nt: TGCGCCAGCGCACCGGCTCCCGCCTCCTACGAGCAGTACTTC
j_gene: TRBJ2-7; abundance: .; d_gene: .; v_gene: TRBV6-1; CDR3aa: CASSEQGLGYEQYF; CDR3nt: TGTGCCAGCAGTGAACAGGGGTTAGGCTACGAGCAGTACTTC
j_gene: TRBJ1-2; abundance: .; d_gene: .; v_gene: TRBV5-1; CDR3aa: CASSLGQTTYGCTF; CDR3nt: TGCGCCAGCAGCTTGGGACAGACAACTTATGGCTGCACCTTC